This T cell receptor (beta chain) was recorded in a study of cytomegalovirus exposure and HLA in healthy donors. This cohort consisted of healthy bone marrow donors. To note about this clone: The antigen remains unidentified.

Use of 60 Vbeta and 13 Jbeta primers characterized the PCR. The protocol was immunoSEQ multiplex PCR, while the TCRdb copy is restricted to in-frame clones and leaves out a portion. In the table there are 150,000 to 200,000 clones, nearly 80% of which are singletons. Study-level results: Testing in vitro showed a few CMV-associated chains specific for CMV antigens. Sequencing probably produced one cluster of sequence variants that were highly shared.

This clonotype was sampled from a man aged 50 to 60 in good health and CMV-seropositive. The sequenced sample was PBMCs.

The CDR3 nucleotides are TGTGCCAGCAGCCTACAGGGGGGTCCGGGTCAGCCCCAGCATTTT. Amino acids: CASSLQGGPGQPQHF. The chain combines TRBV5-5 with TRBJ1-5; 8 nucleotides match TRBD1. The ends lost 4 bases at V and 6 bases at J; junction bases unmatched: 9. The CDR3 covers 15 residues. Germline assignment: CDR1 SGHKS and CDR2 YYEKEE (reference sequence).